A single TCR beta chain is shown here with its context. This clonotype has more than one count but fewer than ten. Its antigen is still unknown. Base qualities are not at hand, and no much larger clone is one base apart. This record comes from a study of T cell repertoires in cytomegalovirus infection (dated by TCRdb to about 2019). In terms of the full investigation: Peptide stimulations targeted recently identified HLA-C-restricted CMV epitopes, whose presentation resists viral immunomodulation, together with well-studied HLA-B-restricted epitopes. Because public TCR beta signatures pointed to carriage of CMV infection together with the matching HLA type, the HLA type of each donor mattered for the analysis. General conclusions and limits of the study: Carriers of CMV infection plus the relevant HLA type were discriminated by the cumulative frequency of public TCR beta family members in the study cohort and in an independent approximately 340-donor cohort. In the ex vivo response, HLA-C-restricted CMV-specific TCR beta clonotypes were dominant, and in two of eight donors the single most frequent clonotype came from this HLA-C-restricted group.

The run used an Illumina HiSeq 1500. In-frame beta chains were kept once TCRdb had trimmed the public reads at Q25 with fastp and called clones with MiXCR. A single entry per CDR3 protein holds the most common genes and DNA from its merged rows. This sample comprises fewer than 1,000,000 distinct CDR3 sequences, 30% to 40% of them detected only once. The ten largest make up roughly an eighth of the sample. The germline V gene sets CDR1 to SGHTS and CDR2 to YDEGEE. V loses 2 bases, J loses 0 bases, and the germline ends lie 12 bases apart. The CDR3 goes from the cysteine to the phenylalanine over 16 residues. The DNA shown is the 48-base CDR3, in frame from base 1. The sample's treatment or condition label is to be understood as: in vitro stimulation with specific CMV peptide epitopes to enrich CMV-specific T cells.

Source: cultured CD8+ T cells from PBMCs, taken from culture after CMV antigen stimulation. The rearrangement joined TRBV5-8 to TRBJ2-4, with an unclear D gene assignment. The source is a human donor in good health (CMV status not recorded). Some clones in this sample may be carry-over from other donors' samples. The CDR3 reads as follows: CASSLGIPLAKNIQYF. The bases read TGTGCCAGCAGCTTAGGAATACCTCTAGCCAAAAACATTCAGTACTTC.